The 20 T cell receptor beta chains below were found in one sample sequenced in a study of Tregs in tolerant kidney transplant recipients. The table came from immunoSEQ multiplex PCR; TCRdb's copy has only in-frame clones and leaves some out. The sample features over 25,000 clones, with approximately 6.9% in its top ten. Here the sequenced sample was CD8+ T cells from blood, taken before the transplant. The source of these receptors is a human donor who received a combined kidney and bone marrow transplant.

Partial CDR3 DNA: TGTGCCAGCAGCCAAGCTTTGGACAGGGCGAATGAG. This codes for CASSQALDRANE. In full, the CDR3 reads CASSQALDRANEQFF. V and J are TRBV14 and TRBJ2-1, with 8 bases matching TRBD1. The read is 3 residues too short to cover the CDR3 end, so that end is filled in from the germline J gene. CDR3 size: 15 residues. CDR1 and CDR2 (germline): SGHDN, FVKESK. Trimming took 1 base from V and 7 from J; bases not matched to a gene: 6.

With regard to this clone: The read ends 3 residues shy of where the CDR3 ends; the end is completed using the germline J gene. This chain links TRBV7-9 with TRBJ2-7; 7 bases are a match to TRBD2. Trimming at V came to 5 bases and at J to 5 bases, leaving 3 bases not matched to a gene. CDR3 length: 12 amino acids. CDR1 and CDR2 (germline): SEHNR, FQNEAQ (reference sequence). Here the CDR3 reads CASSPSGDEQYF. The part of the CDR3 DNA that was read is TGTGCCAGCAGCCCCAGCGGGGACGAG.

About this clone itself: The read falls 3 residues short of the CDR3 end, and the missing part is taken from the germline J gene. The chain uses TRBV2 and TRBJ1-2, with 9 bases lining up with TRBD1. CDR1 is SNHLY and CDR2 is FYNNEI in the germline V gene. Trimming took 5 bases from V and 4 from J; bases not matched to a gene: 5. The CDR3 has 14 residues. The sequenced part of the CDR3 DNA is TGTGCCAGCAGTCTGGACAGGGGTGGCTATGGC. Translation gives CASSLDRGGYG. The entire CDR3 is CASSLDRGGYGYTF.

Concerning this clone: Read coverage stops 3 residues before the CDR3 terminus; the germline J gene supplies the remainder. The chain is built from TRBV7-8 and TRBJ2-7, with D possibly matching TRBD1 (5 bases). Germline lookup yields CDR1 SGHVS and CDR2 FQNEAQ. Trimming took 9 bases from V and 4 from J, leaving 10 bases between them. The CDR3 is made up of 11 amino acids. The CDR3 bases that were read are TGTGCCAGTCAGGACAAGTACGAG. It encodes CASQDKYE. The whole CDR3 protein is CASQDKYEQYF.

A note on this clone: The CDR3 end falls 3 residues outside the read, so it is completed with the germline J gene. The genes are TRBV6-2 or TRBV6-3 and TRBJ1-2; TRBD1 matches at 10 bases. The germline V gene has CDR1 MNHEY and CDR2 SVGEGT. The CDR3 covers 16 residues. V lost 2 bases and J lost 6; bases outside the gene matches: 9. CDR3 DNA (partial): TGTGCCAGCAGTTACAGCCGGGACAGGGGCGTGGATGGC. It is translated as CASSYSRDRGVDG. The full CDR3 reads CASSYSRDRGVDGYTF.

Turning to this clone: The sequence runs out 3 residues before the end of the CDR3; the remainder is reconstructed from the germline J gene. V gene TRBV27 combines with J gene TRBJ2-7, with a weak D call TRBD1 (5 bases). CDR1 and CDR2 (germline): MNHEY, SMNVEV (reference sequence). The CDR3 has 14 amino acids. Trimming left V 1 base short and J 0 bases short, with 7 bases between. The CDR3: CASSLYRSSYEQYF. CDR3 bases read: TGTGCCAGCAGTTTATACAGGAGCTCCTACGAG.

As to this clone: Read sequence stops 3 residues before the CDR3 end, and the germline J gene provides the missing end. This rearrangement joins TRBV7-8 to TRBJ2-5; 15 bases align to TRBD2. With V trimmed by 1 base and J by 2 bases, 5 bases remained unmatched. The V gene's germline CDR1 is SGHVS and CDR2 FQNEAQ. This CDR3 has 18 residues. The CDR3 region is CASSLVGGTSGGQETQYF. CDR3 DNA (partial): TGTGCCAGCAGCTTAGTCGGAGGGACTAGCGGGGGGCAAGAGACC. The complete variable domain, with remaining parts taken from reference TRBV7-8 and TRBJ2-5, reads GAGVSQSPRYKVAKRGQDVALRCDPISGHVSLFWYQQALGQGPEFLTYFQNEAQLDKSGLPSDRFFAERPEGSVSTLKIQRTQQEDSAVYLCASSLVGGTSGGQETQYFGPGTRLLVL.

In regard to this clone: The CDR3 is cut off 3 residues early in the read; its end comes from the germline J gene. The chain joins TRBV19 to TRBJ2-1, with 11 bases matching TRBD2. The germline V gene encodes CDR1 LNHDA and CDR2 SQIVND (reference sequence). The V gene end was trimmed by 5 bases and the J gene end by 4 bases; junction bases not matched to a gene: 13. The CDR3 totals 18 residues. The CDR3 DNA, read in part, is TGTGCCAGTAGTGCCTTTAATAGCGGGGGGGATATGTACAATGAG. Translated, it gives CASSAFNSGGDMYNE. The whole CDR3 region reads CASSAFNSGGDMYNEQFF.

Points on this clone: The CDR3 goes on 3 residues after the read ends, and that part is filled in from the germline J gene. This chain connects TRBV2 to TRBJ2-5, with 12 bases fitting TRBD2. This CDR3 is 16 amino acids long. CDR1 and CDR2 (germline): SNHLY, FYNNEI. The V segment lost 4 bases and the J segment 2 bases; nucleotides outside the gene matches: 5. The CDR3 bases that were read are TGTGCCAGCAGTGGAGTACTAGCGGGGGGACAAGAGACC. This encodes CASSGVLAGGQET. The complete CDR3 protein is CASSGVLAGGQETQYF.

Turning to this clone: The CDR3 goes on 3 residues after the read ends, and that part is filled in from the germline J gene. The chain uses TRBV20-1 and TRBJ1-1; TRBD1 might be the D (6 bases). This CDR3 is built from 14 residues. V was shortened by 6 bases and J by 3 bases, with 17 bases between the two germline ends. The germline CDR1 and CDR2 sequences are DFQATT and SNEGSKA (reference sequence). The CDR3 protein is CSASEQGSYTEAFF. The sequenced CDR3 bases are TGCAGTGCAAGCGAACAGGGCTCTTACACTGAA.

A remark on this clone: With the read ending 3 residues before the CDR3 end, the germline J gene is used to fill in that end. The chain couples TRBV27 to TRBJ2-7, with a possible D match to TRBD1 (5 bases). Looked up from germline, CDR1 is MNHEY and CDR2 is SMNVEV (reference sequence). Trimming cost V 3 bases and J 0 bases, with 6 bases left between them. The CDR3 is 13 residues long. The sequenced CDR3 bases are TGTGCCAGCAGTTTGCAGGGCTCCTACGAG. It specifies CASSLQGSYE. The whole CDR3 region reads CASSLQGSYEQYF.

Of note for this clone: The observed sequence ends 3 residues before the CDR3 terminus, with the missing tail filled in from the germline J gene. This chain links TRBV19 with TRBJ2-5, with 7 nucleotides matching TRBD2. V dropped 5 bases and J dropped 4; count of bases not matched to a gene: 4. This CDR3 region has 13 residues. Germline V gene data show CDR1 as LNHDA and CDR2 as SQIVND (reference sequence). The DNA read from the CDR3 is TGTGCCAGTAGTCTGGGGGGGGGAGAGACC. This sequence encodes CASSLGGGET. The whole CDR3 sequence is CASSLGGGETQYF.

Note on this clone: The read comes to an end 3 residues before the CDR3 does, leaving the germline J gene to fill in the end. The chain recombines TRBV7-8 with TRBJ2-2; D possibly corresponds to TRBD2 (7 bases). The CDR3 spans 15 residues. Per germline, CDR1 SGHVS and CDR2 FQNEAQ. V shed 5 bases and J shed 6 bases, with 16 bases lying between them. CDR3 DNA (partial): TGTGCCAGCAGCCGGAGGGGGGGTGACCCCGGGGAG. This encodes CASSRRGGDPGE. From start to end, the CDR3 is CASSRRGGDPGELFF. Supplemented by reference TRBV7-8 and TRBJ2-2, the full variable domain reads GAGVSQSPRYKVAKRGQDVALRCDPISGHVSLFWYQQALGQGPEFLTYFQNEAQLDKSGLPSDRFFAERPEGSVSTLKIQRTQQEDSAVYLCASSRRGGDPGELFFGEGSRLTVL.

Remarks on this clone: Read coverage stops 3 residues before the CDR3 terminus; the germline J gene supplies the remainder. This chain connects TRBV2 to TRBJ2-7, with D possibly TRBD1 on 6 matching bases. V was pared by 7 bases and J by 2 bases, with 18 bases between. Germline CDR1 and CDR2: SNHLY and FYNNEI. The CDR3 is 15 amino acids. The CDR3 bases that were read are TGTGCCAGCATTCCCCGGACAGAAATTACCTACGAG. Amino acid sequence: CASIPRTEITYE. The entire CDR3 reads CASIPRTEITYEQYF. Looking up the rest from reference TRBV2 and TRBJ2-7 gives the full variable domain: EPEVTQTPSHQVTQMGQEVILRCVPISNHLYFYWYRQILGQKVEFLVSFYNNEISEKSEIFDDQFSVERPDGSNFTLKIRSTKLEDSAMYFCASIPRTEITYEQYFGPGTRLTVT.

The CDR3 reads CASSIVDSTEAFF. The CDR3 bases that were read are TGTGCCAGTAGTATAGTTGACAGCACTGAA. The chain uses TRBV19 and TRBJ1-1; maybe TRBD1 (5 bases). The sequenced fragment ends 3 residues before the CDR3 boundary, so the rest is inferred from the germline J gene. The V gene lost 1 base and the J gene lost 4 bases, with 7 bases spanning the gap. This CDR3 region has 13 residues. Germline assignment: CDR1 LNHDA and CDR2 SQIVND (reference sequence).

Comment on this clone: Read sequence stops 3 residues before the CDR3 end, and the germline J gene provides the missing end. The V gene is TRBV19, the J gene TRBJ2-7; 7 bases are shared with TRBD2. The CDR3 has 15 amino acids. Germline V CDR1 and CDR2: LNHDA, SQIVND (reference sequence). Unmatched junction bases numbered 7, after V lost 3 bases and J lost 2 bases. Here the CDR3 reads CASSIQPSGTYEQYF. The sequenced part of the CDR3 DNA is TGTGCCAGTAGTATTCAACCTAGCGGAACCTACGAG.

As concerns this clone: The sequence runs out 3 residues before the end of the CDR3; the remainder is reconstructed from the germline J gene. This chain uses TRBV7-9 with TRBJ2-7; TRBD2 might be the D (5 bases). V was pared by 1 base and J by 6 bases, with 16 bases between. This CDR3 spans 15 amino acids. Germline CDR1 is SEHNR and CDR2 is FQNEAQ (reference sequence). The CDR3 sequence: CASSLGEASPSEQYF. CDR3 bases read: TGTGCCAGCAGCTTAGGTGAGGCTAGCCCCAGCGAG.

Worth noting for this clone: The CDR3 extends 3 residues past the end of the read, so its final part is completed from the germline J gene. This chain connects TRBV6-1 to TRBJ1-5, with D maybe TRBD1 (5 bases). This CDR3 is 17 amino acids long. CDR1 and CDR2 (germline): MNHNS, SASEGT. With 2 bases removed from V and 6 bases from J, the gap between germline ends came to 20 bases. The CDR3 DNA, read in part, is TGTGCCAGCAGTGAACGGGTAGGGGCTGGTTTCGGTCAGCCC. Its translation: CASSERVGAGFGQP. The whole CDR3 sequence is CASSERVGAGFGQPQHF.

The chain's CDR3 is CSARDGPGRAGELFF. The CDR3 bases that were read are TGCAGTGCTAGAGATGGACCCGGGCGGGCTGGGGAG. This chain joins TRBV20-1 and TRBJ2-2, with D possibly matching TRBD2 (5 bases). Read sequence stops 3 residues before the CDR3 end, and the germline J gene provides the missing end. Germline V gives CDR1 DFQATT, CDR2 SNEGSKA (reference sequence). The CDR3 covers 15 residues. Trimming pared 0 bases from V and 8 bases from J, leaving 16 bases between.

As for this clone: The sequence runs out 3 residues before the end of the CDR3; the remainder is reconstructed from the germline J gene. The chain links TRBV19 to TRBJ1-5, with no clear D. This CDR3 is 13 amino acids long. Germline-derived CDR1 and CDR2 are LNHDA and SQIVND (reference sequence). V lost 5 bases and J lost 3, with 8 bases in between. CDR3 loop: CASSDSDNQPQHF. The covered CDR3 bases are TGTGCCAGTAGTGACTCGGACAATCAGCCC.